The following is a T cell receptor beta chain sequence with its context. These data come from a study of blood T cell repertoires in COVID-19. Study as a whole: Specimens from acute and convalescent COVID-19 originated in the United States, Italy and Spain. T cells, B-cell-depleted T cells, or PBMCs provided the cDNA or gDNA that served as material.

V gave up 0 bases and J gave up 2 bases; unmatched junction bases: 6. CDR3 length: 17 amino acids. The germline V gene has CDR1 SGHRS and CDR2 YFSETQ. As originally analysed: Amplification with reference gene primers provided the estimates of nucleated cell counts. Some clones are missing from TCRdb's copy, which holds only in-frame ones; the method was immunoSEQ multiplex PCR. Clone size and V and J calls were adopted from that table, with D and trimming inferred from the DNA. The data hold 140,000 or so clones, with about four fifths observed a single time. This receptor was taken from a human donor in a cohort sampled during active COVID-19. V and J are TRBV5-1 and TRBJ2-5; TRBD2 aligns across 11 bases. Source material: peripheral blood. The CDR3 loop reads CASSLEVAGGTQETQYF. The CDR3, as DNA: TGCGCCAGCAGCTTGGAAGTAGCGGGGGGGACGCAAGAGACCCAGTACTTC.